The subject of this entry is one T cell receptor (beta chain). The sample belongs to a study of beta chain features in type 1 diabetes. TCRB transcripts that were expressed got sequenced, as all of the isolated RNA had been reverse transcribed. TCRdb keeps only in-frame clones here, not all; method: immunoSEQ multiplex PCR. The data contain almost 350,000 clones, approximately 8% of them singletons. The CDR3 is 15 amino acids. Germline CDR1 SGHKS, CDR2 YYEKEE (reference sequence). V was clipped by 4 bases and J by 4 bases; unmatched bases: 7. The gene calls are TRBV5-5 and TRBJ1-2; 10 nucleotides align to TRBD1. The sequenced sample consisted of central memory CD4+ T cells from blood. The clonotype was recovered from a woman aged 18-29 years in good health. The CDR3 spells CASSNGQGELYGYTF. For the CDR3, the DNA is TGTGCCAGCAGCAACGGACAGGGGGAACTCTATGGCTACACCTTC.